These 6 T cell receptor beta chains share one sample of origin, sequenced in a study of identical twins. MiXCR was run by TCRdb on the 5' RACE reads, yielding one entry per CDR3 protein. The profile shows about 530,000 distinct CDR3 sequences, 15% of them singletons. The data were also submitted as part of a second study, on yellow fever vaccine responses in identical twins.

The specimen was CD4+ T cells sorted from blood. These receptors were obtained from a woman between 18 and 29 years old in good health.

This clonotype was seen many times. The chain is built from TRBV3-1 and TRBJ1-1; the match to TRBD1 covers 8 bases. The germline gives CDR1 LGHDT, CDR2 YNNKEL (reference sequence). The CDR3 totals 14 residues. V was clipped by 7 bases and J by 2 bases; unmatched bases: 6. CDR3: CASTRDRGNTEAFF. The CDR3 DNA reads TGTGCCAGCACCCGCGACAGGGGTAACACTGAAGCTTTCTTT. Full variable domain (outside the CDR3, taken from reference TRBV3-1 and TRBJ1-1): DTAVSQTPKYLVTQMGNDKSIKCEQNLGHDTMYWYKQDSKKFLKIMFSYNNKELIINETVPNRFSPKSPDKAHLNLHINSLELGDSAVYFCASTRDRGNTEAFFGQGTRLTVV.

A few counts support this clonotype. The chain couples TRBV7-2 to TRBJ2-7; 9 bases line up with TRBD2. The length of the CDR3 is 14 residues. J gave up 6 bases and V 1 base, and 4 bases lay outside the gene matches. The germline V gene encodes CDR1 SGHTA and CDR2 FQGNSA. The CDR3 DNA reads TGTGCCAGCAGCTTAGATCCTAGCGGGGTCGAGCAGTACGTC. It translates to CASSLDPSGVEQYV.

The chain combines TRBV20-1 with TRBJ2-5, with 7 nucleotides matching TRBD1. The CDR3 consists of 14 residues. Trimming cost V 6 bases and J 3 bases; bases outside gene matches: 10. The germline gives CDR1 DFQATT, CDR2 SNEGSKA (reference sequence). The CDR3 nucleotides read TGCAGTGCCATGGGGGACAGAAAAGAAGAGACCCAGTACTTC. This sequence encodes CSAMGDRKEETQYF.

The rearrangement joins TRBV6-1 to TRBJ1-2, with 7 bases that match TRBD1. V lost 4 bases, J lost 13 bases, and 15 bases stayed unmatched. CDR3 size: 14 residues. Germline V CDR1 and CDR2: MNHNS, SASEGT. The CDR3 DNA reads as TGTGCCAGCAGTGCTACGACAGGGAATCGTTTCTCCACCTTC. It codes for CASSATTGNRFSTF.

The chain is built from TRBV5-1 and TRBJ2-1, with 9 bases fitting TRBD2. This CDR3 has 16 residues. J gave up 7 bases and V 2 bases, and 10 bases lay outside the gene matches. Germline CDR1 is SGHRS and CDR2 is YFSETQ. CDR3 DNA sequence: TGCGCCAGCAGCTTCCTACTAGCGGGTAGCGAAAATGAGCAGTTCTTC. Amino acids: CASSFLLAGSENEQFF.

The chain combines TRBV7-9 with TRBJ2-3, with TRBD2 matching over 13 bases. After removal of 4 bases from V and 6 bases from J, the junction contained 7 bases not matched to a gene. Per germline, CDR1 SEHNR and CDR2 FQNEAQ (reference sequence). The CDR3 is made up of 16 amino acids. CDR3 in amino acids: CASSCRLAGGTDTQYF. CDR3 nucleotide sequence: TGTGCCAGCAGCTGCCGACTAGCGGGAGGAACCGATACGCAGTATTTT.